These 15 T cell receptor beta chains originate from one sample sequenced in a study of blood T cell repertoires in COVID-19. The method was immunoSEQ multiplex PCR; TCRdb's version includes in-frame clones alone and lacks a portion of them. The sample gives some 180,000 clones, 85% of which show up once; just under 8.5% is in the top ten. The sample taken for sequencing was peripheral blood. Receptors were obtained from a woman aged 60-75 years with acute or convalescent COVID-19.

V and J are TRBV20-1 and TRBJ2-1; D unclear. The CDR3 totals 11 residues. Trimming removed 7 bases from V and 3 bases from J, with 7 bases in between. Germline assignment: CDR1 DFQATT and CDR2 SNEGSKA (reference sequence). The CDR3 here is CSVRYYNEQFF. The CDR3 nucleotides are TGCAGTGTACGGTACTACAATGAGCAGTTCTTC.

This chain connects TRBV10-1 to TRBJ1-3, with TRBD1 matching 9 bases. The CDR3 is 15 residues long. V lost 5 bases, J lost 4 bases, and 6 bases stayed unmatched. Germline V gene data show CDR1 as WNHNN and CDR2 as SYGVQD (reference sequence). The CDR3 region is CASSPGTGIGNTIYF. The CDR3 DNA is TGCGCCAGCAGTCCCGGGACAGGGATCGGAAACACCATATATTTT.

This rearrangement joins TRBV5-1 to TRBJ1-6; the D is unclear. V was pared by 4 bases and J by 8 bases, with 10 bases between. Germline V gene lookup returns CDR1 SGHRS and CDR2 YFSETQ. The CDR3 is 13 amino acids. CDR3 loop: CASSPQLYSPLHF. In DNA form, the CDR3 reads TGCGCCAGCAGCCCCCAACTTTATTCACCCCTCCACTTT.

This chain connects TRBV18 to TRBJ2-1, with D unclear. The ends were cut back, 2 bases at V and 6 bases at J, with 8 bases in the middle. The CDR3 length is 13 residues. Germline values: CDR1 KGHSH, CDR2 LQKENI. The CDR3 coding sequence is TGTGCCAGCTCACCAATCCCCAGCAATGAGCAGTTCTTC. This gives the protein CASSPIPSNEQFF.

The chain uses TRBV19 and TRBJ2-2; 8 bases are shared with TRBD1. V shed 6 bases and J 8 bases; nucleotides not matched to a gene: 5. Germline-derived CDR1 and CDR2 are LNHDA and SQIVND (reference sequence). The length of the CDR3 is 13 residues. Written as DNA, the CDR3 is TGTGCCAGTAGCTCAGGGGGCTCGGGGGAGCTGTTTTTT. Residues: CASSSGGSGELFF.

With respect to this clone: This sample includes further DNA sequences coding for the same CDR3. V is TRBV30 and J is TRBJ2-3, with D unresolved. The germline gives CDR1 GTSNPN, CDR2 SVGIG (reference sequence). This CDR3 has 13 residues. V shed 0 bases and J shed 2 bases, with 6 bases lying between them. The CDR3: CAWSVLSTDTQYF. In DNA, the CDR3 is TGTGCCTGGAGTGTACTCTCCACAGATACGCAGTATTTT.

This clone was observed a single time. The genes are TRBV6-6 and TRBJ2-6; D gene uncertain. The CDR3 is made up of 16 amino acids. Trimming cost V 0 bases and J 0 bases, with 6 bases left between them. CDR1 and CDR2 from the germline V gene are MNHNY and SVGAGI (reference sequence). The CDR3 is CASSYSRSSGANVLTF. The CDR3 nucleotides read TGTGCCAGCAGTTACTCGAGGTCCTCTGGGGCCAACGTCCTGACTTTC.

The chain carries TRBV5-4 and TRBJ2-6; weak D call: TRBD1 (5 bases). V was clipped by 8 bases and J by 0 bases, with 9 bases between them. The CDR3 is made up of 14 amino acids. CDR1 SGHNT and CDR2 YYREEE come from the germline V gene (reference sequence). As DNA, the CDR3 is TGTGCCAGTACCCAGGGCTCTGGGGCCAACGTCCTGACTTTC. Translation: CASTQGSGANVLTF.

The chain recombines TRBV3-1 (or the pseudogene TRBV3-2) with TRBJ1-2; 8 bases align to TRBD1. The V and J ends lost 3 bases and 8 bases, in that order; junction bases with no gene match: 5. The CDR3 contains 13 residues. The V gene's germline CDR1 is LGHDT and CDR2 YNNKEL (reference sequence). The DNA of the CDR3 is TGTGCCAGCAGCCAGACAGGGGAGGGGGGCTACACCTTC. This codes for CASSQTGEGGYTF.

The rearrangement links TRBV19 to TRBJ1-3; D remains unclear. V lost 4 bases to trimming and J lost 0 bases, with 10 bases between them. The CDR3 loop spans 15 amino acids. The germline V gene has CDR1 LNHDA and CDR2 SQIVND (reference sequence). The DNA for the CDR3 is TGTGCCAGTAGTAGCGGTCACAACTCTGGAAACACCATATATTTT. Protein product: CASSSGHNSGNTIYF.

The V and J genes are TRBV15 and TRBJ1-1; weak D call: TRBD1 (6 bases). V lost 1 base and J 1 base, leaving 13 bases between the germline ends. CDR1 and CDR2 (germline): LNHNV, YYDKDF (reference sequence). This CDR3 has 16 amino acids. CDR3 protein: CATSRASGVGNTEAFF. Here the CDR3 DNA reads TGTGCCACCAGCAGAGCCTCAGGGGTCGGGAACACTGAAGCTTTCTTT.

The rearrangement links TRBV5-1 to TRBJ2-2; 8 bases line up with TRBD1. Unmatched junction bases numbered 3, after V lost 5 bases and J lost 3 bases. Per germline, CDR1 SGHRS and CDR2 YFSETQ. The CDR3 spans 14 residues. The CDR3 DNA sequence: TGCGCCAGCAGTCAGGGGGCGGACACCGGGGAGCTGTTTTTT. Protein sequence: CASSQGADTGELFF.

The chain recombines TRBV7-3 with TRBJ2-5; the D gene is possibly TRBD2 (5 bases). This CDR3 contains 12 residues. CDR1 is SGHTA, CDR2 FQGTGA, per germline. The V gene lost 1 base and the J gene lost 5 bases, with 5 bases spanning the gap. The CDR3 here is CASSLRGETQYF. CDR3 in DNA: TGTGCCAGCAGCTTAAGAGGGGAGACCCAGTACTTC.

The V call is TRBV10-3, the J call TRBJ1-2; 7 bases are a match to TRBD1. J was trimmed by 5 bases and V by 4 bases; bases with no gene match: 4. The length of the CDR3 is 13 residues. Germline assignment: CDR1 ENHRY and CDR2 SYGVKD. CDR3: CAISGQGDYGYTF. CDR3 in DNA: TGTGCCATCAGTGGACAGGGCGATTATGGCTACACCTTC.

The chain joins TRBV30 to TRBJ1-5; 8 bases fit TRBD1. This CDR3 has 14 amino acids. The trim removed 2 bases at V and 6 bases at J, leaving 6 bases unmatched. Germline V gene lookup returns CDR1 GTSNPN and CDR2 SVGIG (reference sequence). DNA for the CDR3: TGTGCCTGGAGTACTACAGGGGGGACTCAGCCCCAGCATTTT. As protein: CAWSTTGGTQPQHF.